Listed below are T cell receptor beta chains from one sample, sequenced in a study of T-cell memory formation after mild COVID-19. Each CDR3 protein gets one entry after TCRdb re-called the 5' RACE reads with MiXCR. The sample shows about 470,000 distinct CDR3 sequences, 20% to 25% of them seen only once. The sequenced sample was PBMCs or a T cell subset sorted from them (not recorded which). The receptor source for this set is an adult woman who had mild COVID-19 (a few samples of this study predate the infection). Cell type and time point are not known. Both conserved end residues are part of each CDR3. D genes are given only for firm matches. Rows may omit the clone size; those that give it use once, few, many or a size class.

>-|TRBJ2-3|few|15|TRBV7-2
TGTGCCAGCAGCTTATTGGGCCTTAGCACAGATACGCAGTATTTT
CASSLLGLSTDTQYF
>TRBD2|TRBJ2-1|few|15|TRBV29-1
TGCAGCGCTGAGGTAGCGGGGGGTCTGGGGAATGAGCAGTTCTTC
CSAEVAGGLGNEQFF
>TRBD2|TRBJ2-7|-|17|TRBV5-1
TGCGCCAGCAGCTACGGGACTAGCGGGGAAGGGTCCTACGAGCAGTACTTC
CASSYGTSGEGSYEQYF
>-|TRBJ2-3|many|15|TRBV24-1
TGTGCCATCAGTGAGGGGGGGCAAGGCACAGATACGCAGTATTTT
CAISEGGQGTDTQYF
>-|TRBJ2-3|-|16|TRBV10-3
TGTGCCATCAGTGAGGAGATAGTGAGGATCACAGATACGCAGTATTTT
CAISEEIVRITDTQYF
>TRBD1|TRBJ1-5|-|15|TRBV27
TGTGCCAGCAGCTCGGACAGGCTGTCGGTCCAGCCCCAGCATTTT
CASSSDRLSVQPQHF
>-|TRBJ2-7|-|12|TRBV2
TGTGCCAGCACCCGGACAGCCTACGAGCAGTACTTC
CASTRTAYEQYF
>-|TRBJ2-7|-|12|TRBV7-9
TGTGCCAGCAGCTCACTGGGGTACGAGCAGTACTTC
CASSSLGYEQYF
>TRBD2|TRBJ2-1|-|13|TRBV2
TGTGCCGAGCGACTAGCGGGGAAAAATGAGCAGTTCTTC
CAERLAGKNEQFF
>TRBD2|TRBJ2-5|few|17|TRBV28
TGTGCCAGCAGCCCCCCGGGACTAGCGGGAGGCTATGAGACCCAGTACTTC
CASSPPGLAGGYETQYF
>-|TRBJ1-1|-|16|TRBV7-3
TGTGCCAGCAGCCCCCGCCCGATGGGGTCGGACACTGAAGCTTTCTTT
CASSPRPMGSDTEAFF
>TRBD1|TRBJ2-5|-|16|TRBV5-1
TGCGCCAGCAGCTTGGAGGCAGGGGGCCTTTGGGAGACCCAGTACTTC
CASSLEAGGLWETQYF
>-|TRBJ2-2|few|14|TRBV6-1
TGTGCCAGCAGCCCACTCAAGTTTCGCGGGGAGCTGTTTTTT
CASSPLKFRGELFF
>TRBD1|TRBJ1-2|-|14|TRBV6-5
TGTGCCAGCAGTACCTCGACAGGGGGCTATGGCTACACCTTC
CASSTSTGGYGYTF
>TRBD1|TRBJ2-1|-|16|TRBV29-1
TGCAGCGTTGAAGATTTTTGGGACAGGACCTACAATGAGCAGTTCTTC
CSVEDFWDRTYNEQFF
>TRBD1|TRBJ2-5|-|15|TRBV13
TGTGCCAGCAGCCTCGGGACAGGGGGTTCGGGGACCCAGTACTTC
CASSLGTGGSGTQYF
>-|TRBJ1-1|-|13|TRBV27
TGTGCCAGCAGTATTACGGGGCCTTGGGGAGCTTTCTTT
CASSITGPWGAFF
>TRBD1|TRBJ1-1|-|15|TRBV27
TGTGCCAGCAGTCCCTCCGGGACAGGGAACACTGAAGCTTTCTTT
CASSPSGTGNTEAFF
>-|TRBJ1-5|-|15|TRBV7-9
TGTGCCAGCAGCTCCGGGACGGCCTTAGGGCAGCCCCAGCATTTT
CASSSGTALGQPQHF
>TRBD1|TRBJ1-2|-|14|TRBV15
TGTGCCACCAGCCCGCGACAGGGGGCGGCTGGCTACACCTTC
CATSPRQGAAGYTF
>-|TRBJ2-3|-|13|TRBV4-1
TGCGCCAGCAGCCAAGCGGGGGAAGATACGCAGTATTTT
CASSQAGEDTQYF
>TRBD2|TRBJ2-7|few|15|TRBV9
TGTGCCAGCAGCGCCTCGGGACTAGCGGGCTACGAGCAGTACTTC
CASSASGLAGYEQYF
>TRBD1|TRBJ1-4|few|14|TRBV9
TGTGCCAGCAGCCCCGGGGACAGGGGACGGAAACTGTTTTTT
CASSPGDRGRKLFF
>TRBD1|TRBJ2-4|few|19|TRBV7-9
TGTGCCAGCAGCCTAACGCCCGGGACAGGGAGTGAAGCCAAAAACATTCAGTACTTC
CASSLTPGTGSEAKNIQYF
>-|TRBJ2-3|-|19|TRBV7-2
TGTGCCAGCAGCTTAGATATCCCGGACTATGGGAGGATGTTCGATACGCAGTATTTT
CASSLDIPDYGRMFDTQYF
>-|TRBJ2-3|-|17|TRBV25-1
TGTGCCAGCAGTGAGCTCGGTACACTCTCTATCACAGATACGCAGTATTTT
CASSELGTLSITDTQYF
>-|TRBJ1-3|once|12|TRBV5-1
TGCGCCAGCAGCCGCGAAGGGAACACCATATATTTT
CASSREGNTIYF
>-|TRBJ2-7|few|13|TRBV6-5
TGTGCCAGCGCCCGGGACGGCTACTACGAGCAGTACTTC
CASARDGYYEQYF
>-|TRBJ2-1|once|14|TRBV5-1
TGCGCCAGCAGCCCTCATGACGGGACCCCCGAGCAGTTCTTC
CASSPHDGTPEQFF
>TRBD1|TRBJ2-3|few|18|TRBV5-5
TGTGCCAGCAGCTTGGGGTCCCCGACAGGGCCGAGGACAGATACGCAGTATTTT
CASSLGSPTGPRTDTQYF
>-|TRBJ1-5|-|15|TRBV2
TGTGCCAGCAGGGAACAGGGTCGTGCCAATCAGCCCCAGCATTTT
CASREQGRANQPQHF
>-|TRBJ1-1|-|15|TRBV7-2
TGTGCCAGCAGCTTGCTAGGGTCGGGAAACACTGAAGCTTTCTTT
CASSLLGSGNTEAFF
>-|TRBJ1-3|few|15|TRBV2
TGTGCCAGCTGCGCCGGGACATCCTCTGGAAACACCATATATTTT
CASCAGTSSGNTIYF
>TRBD1|TRBJ1-1|-|14|TRBV12-3/TRBV12-4
TGTGCCAGCAGTTTTACAGGGGCTCCTGAAATGGCTTTCTTT
CASSFTGAPEMAFF
>-|TRBJ1-5|few|17|TRBV4-1
TGCGCCAGCAGCCAAGAGTCACTTACAGGGCGCAGTCAGCCCCAGCATTTT
CASSQESLTGRSQPQHF
>TRBD2|TRBJ2-3|few|15|TRBV7-3
TGTGCCAGCAGCTTATGGGGAGGGGACCCAGATACGCAGTATTTT
CASSLWGGDPDTQYF
>-|TRBJ1-4|-|12|TRBV5-5
TGTGCCAGCAGCTCGCGGTTCGAAAAACTGTTTTTT
CASSSRFEKLFF
>-|TRBJ2-4|few|14|TRBV29-1
TGCAGCGTTGTGCGGGAAGGGGGGCCAGACATTCAGTACTTC
CSVVREGGPDIQYF
>TRBD2|TRBJ2-3|few|17|TRBV9
TGTGCCAGCAGCGTCGGGACTAGCGGGGGGGCGGTAGATACGCAGTATTTT
CASSVGTSGGAVDTQYF
>-|TRBJ2-1|-|15|TRBV5-5
TGTGCCAGCAACCTTAAAAGGTCGGGGAACAATGAGCAGTTCTTC
CASNLKRSGNNEQFF
>-|TRBJ2-5|few|13|TRBV12-3/TRBV12-4
TGTGCCAGCAGTTTATTCCGGCAAGAGACCCAGTACTTC
CASSLFRQETQYF
>TRBD1|TRBJ1-5|-|15|TRBV12-3/TRBV12-4
TGTGCCAGCAGTTTAAGGACAGGGATGGGTCAGCCCCAGCATTTT
CASSLRTGMGQPQHF
>-|TRBJ2-1|few|15|TRBV10-3
TGTGCCATCAGTGGGACTAGGGGGTCTTACAATGAGCAGTTCTTC
CAISGTRGSYNEQFF
>TRBD2|TRBJ2-3|many|16|TRBV18
TGTGCCAGCTCACCACCCGGACTAGCGGGAACAGATACGCAGTATTTT
CASSPPGLAGTDTQYF
>TRBD1|TRBJ2-7|few|14|TRBV5-1
TGCGCCAGCAGCATGGGGGACAGGGCCTACGAGCAGTACTTC
CASSMGDRAYEQYF
>TRBD2|TRBJ2-3|-|16|TRBV10-3
TGTGCCATCAGTGGTTCCAGCGGGGGCCCCACAGATACGCAGTATTTT
CAISGSSGGPTDTQYF